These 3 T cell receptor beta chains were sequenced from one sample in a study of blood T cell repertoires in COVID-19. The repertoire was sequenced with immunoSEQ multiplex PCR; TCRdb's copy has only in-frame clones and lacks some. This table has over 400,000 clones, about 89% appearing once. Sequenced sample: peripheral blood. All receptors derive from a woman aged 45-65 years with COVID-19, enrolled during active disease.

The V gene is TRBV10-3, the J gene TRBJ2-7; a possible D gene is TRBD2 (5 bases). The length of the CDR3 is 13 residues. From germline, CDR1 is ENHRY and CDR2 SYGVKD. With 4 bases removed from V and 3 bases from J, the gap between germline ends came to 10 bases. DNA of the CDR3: TGTGCCATCAGTGGAGGAGGCGGCTACGAGCAGTACTTC. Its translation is CAISGGGGYEQYF.

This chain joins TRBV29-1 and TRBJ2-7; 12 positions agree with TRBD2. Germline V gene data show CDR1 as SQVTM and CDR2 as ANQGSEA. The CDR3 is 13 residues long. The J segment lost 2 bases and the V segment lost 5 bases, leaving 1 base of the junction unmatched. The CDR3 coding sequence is TGCAGCGTTAGACTAGCGGGGGCCTACGAGCAGTACTTC. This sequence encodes CSVRLAGAYEQYF.

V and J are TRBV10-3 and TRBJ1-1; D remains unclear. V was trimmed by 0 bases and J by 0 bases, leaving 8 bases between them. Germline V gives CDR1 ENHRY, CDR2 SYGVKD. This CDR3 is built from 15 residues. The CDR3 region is CAISESRGLNTEAFF. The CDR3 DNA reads TGTGCCATCAGTGAGTCGAGAGGGCTGAACACTGAAGCTTTCTTT.